The rows below give T cell receptor beta chains drawn from one sample of a study of lymphopenia after photon versus proton radiotherapy. TCRdb's table, derived via immunoSEQ multiplex PCR, lists solely in-frame clones and lacks some. The table shows about 25,000 clones, with about 91% occurring only once. The material sequenced was peripheral blood, taken from a patient treated with photon-based radiotherapy. These receptor sequences come from a man in his fifties with gastric cancer. Both conserved end residues are part of each CDR3. The D gene is left open where the match is weak. Clone size appears in some rows only: once, few, many, or a class for an expanded clone.

CDR3 DNA | CDR3 protein | V gene | clone size | J gene | D gene
TGTGCCTGGTCCGGGACAGGTTACACCGGGGAGCTGTTTTTT | CAWSGTGYTGELFF | TRBV30 | . | TRBJ2-2 | TRBD1
TGCGCCAGCAGTGCGGACAGGGAGCAGTTCTTC | CASSADREQFF | TRBV10-1 | . | TRBJ2-1 | TRBD1
TGTGCCAGCAGCCCCGCTCCGGCAGGGTCGGGGGGTGGCTACACCTTC | CASSPAPAGSGGGYTF | TRBV7-3 | once | TRBJ1-2 | .
TGTGCCAGCAGCTTGATCCTTTCTAGCGGGACAGATACGCAGTATTTT | CASSLILSSGTDTQYF | TRBV5-6 | . | TRBJ2-3 | TRBD2
TGTGCCAGCAGCTCGGCCGCCGGGACAGGGGTAAATGAGCAGTTCTTC | CASSSAAGTGVNEQFF | TRBV11-3 | . | TRBJ2-1 | TRBD1
TGCGCCAGCAGCCCTAGATCAGGGGTCTATGGCTACACCTTC | CASSPRSGVYGYTF | TRBV4-1 | . | TRBJ1-2 | .
TGTGCTAGTGGTTTGGGGGTGGGTTCCTACGAGCAGTACTTC | CASGLGVGSYEQYF | TRBV12-5 | . | TRBJ2-7 | .
TGTGCCAGCTCCTCACCGACAGGGGTGGACTCACCCCTCCACTTT | CASSSPTGVDSPLHF | TRBV18 | . | TRBJ1-6 | TRBD1
TGTGCCAGCAGTGACCCGGGACAGCGTTACGAGCAGTACTTC | CASSDPGQRYEQYF | TRBV2 | . | TRBJ2-7 | TRBD1
TGTGCCAGCAGCTCCCGGACGGGACTGCAAGAGACCCAGTACTTC | CASSSRTGLQETQYF | TRBV7-6 | . | TRBJ2-5 | .
TGCGCCAGCAGCCCCTCGGGGGGGATTGTCACAGATACGCAGTATTTT | CASSPSGGIVTDTQYF | TRBV4-1 | . | TRBJ2-3 | TRBD2
TGCGCCAGCAGCTCGTCGGACCGCGCGGGCTACACCTTC | CASSSSDRAGYTF | TRBV5-1 | . | TRBJ1-2 | .
TGTGCCAGCAAAACGGACAGGGCTGGGACTGAAGCTTTCTTT | CASKTDRAGTEAFF | TRBV6-1 | . | TRBJ1-1 | TRBD1
TGCGCCAGCAGCCAAGAATCAGGGAGGACTGAAGCTTTCTTT | CASSQESGRTEAFF | TRBV4-1 | . | TRBJ1-1 | .
TGTGCCATCAGTGAGGGGGGAGGCTACACCTTC | CAISEGGGYTF | TRBV10-3 | . | TRBJ1-2 | .
TGTGCCAGCAGCTTCAGGGGCAATAGGGGTGGAGAGACCCAGTACTTC | CASSFRGNRGGETQYF | TRBV11-2 | . | TRBJ2-5 | .
TGCGCCAGCAGCCCCCGGACTAGCGGGTACGAGCAGTACTTC | CASSPRTSGYEQYF | TRBV5-1 | . | TRBJ2-7 | TRBD2
TGTGCCAGCAGTTTACAGGCATGGGGCACTGAAGCTTTCTTT | CASSLQAWGTEAFF | TRBV27 | once | TRBJ1-1 | .
TGTGCCAGCAGCTTGGTGGGGACAGGGGGCACAGATACGCAGTATTTT | CASSLVGTGGTDTQYF | TRBV11-2 | once | TRBJ2-3 | TRBD1
TGTGCCAGCAGGTCCCTGGGAGCGGTCTCTGGGGCCAACGTCCTGACTTTC | CASRSLGAVSGANVLTF | TRBV5-4 | . | TRBJ2-6 | .
TGTGCCACCAGCAGTCAACGGGGGGGTTTTGGCAATCAGCCCCAGCATTTT | CATSSQRGGFGNQPQHF | TRBV15 | . | TRBJ1-5 | .
TGTGCCAGCAGCCTCACGGGGCAATTCGAAGCTTTCTTT | CASSLTGQFEAFF | TRBV9 | . | TRBJ1-1 | .
TGTGCCAGCAGCCGATTTTTAGCGGGGGGGCACGAGACCCAGTACTTC | CASSRFLAGGHETQYF | TRBV14 | . | TRBJ2-5 | TRBD2
TGTGCCAGGGACCGGACAGGGAACACCGGGGAGCTGTTTTTT | CARDRTGNTGELFF | TRBV2 | . | TRBJ2-2 | TRBD1
TGTGCCATCAGATCCACAGATACGCAGTATTTT | CAIRSTDTQYF | TRBV10-3 | . | TRBJ2-3 | .
TGTGCCAGCAGTTCCCCGACCGGGTACGAGCAGTACTTC | CASSSPTGYEQYF | TRBV6-5 | . | TRBJ2-7 | .
TGTGCCAGCAGTTTTGGGCAGGGCAGGGAAAAACTGTTTTTT | CASSFGQGREKLFF | TRBV28 | . | TRBJ1-4 | .
TGTGCCATCAGTGAGGGCGGGGGGAGGACTGAAGCTTTCTTT | CAISEGGGRTEAFF | TRBV10-3 | . | TRBJ1-1 | .
TGTGCCAGCAGTGAAGATCGGCTAGCGGGGGGGTCTGGGGAGCTGTTTTTT | CASSEDRLAGGSGELFF | TRBV25-1 | . | TRBJ2-2 | TRBD2
TGTGCCTGGAGTATTGGACTGGGCTACGAGCAGTACTTC | CAWSIGLGYEQYF | TRBV30 | few | TRBJ2-7 | .
TGTGCCAGCAGTGACTCACTAAAAATCGGACAGGGAAGAGTTGGGCCCCAGCATTTT | CASSDSLKIGQGRVGPQHF | TRBV6-4 | . | TRBJ1-5 | TRBD1
TGTGCCAGTAAGGGTCAGGGAGCAGCAGAAAATCAGCCCCAGCATTTT | CASKGQGAAENQPQHF | TRBV19 | . | TRBJ1-5 | .
TGTGCCAGCTCACCAGTGGCAGGCGAGGGTCAGCCCCAGCATTTT | CASSPVAGEGQPQHF | TRBV18 | . | TRBJ1-5 | .
TGTGCCAGCAGTGACTCGGACAGGGGACGGGGGCAGTTCTTC | CASSDSDRGRGQFF | TRBV6-4 | . | TRBJ2-1 | TRBD1
TGTGCCATCAGTGAGGTGGGACTGACAGATACGCAGTATTTT | CAISEVGLTDTQYF | TRBV10-3 | . | TRBJ2-3 | .
TGTGCCAGCAGCTCCTGGACAGCTAGTTACGCTGGAAACACCATATATTTT | CASSSWTASYAGNTIYF | TRBV7-2 | . | TRBJ1-3 | .
TGTGCCAGTAGTCCCCTCTCGAAGGGGAATTCACCCCTCCACTTT | CASSPLSKGNSPLHF | TRBV19 | . | TRBJ1-6 | .
TGCGCCAGCAGCCTGGGGGAACCCACAGATACGCAGTATTTT | CASSLGEPTDTQYF | TRBV5-1 | once | TRBJ2-3 | .
TGTGCCAGCAGCAAAGGGGACTCGATGACAGATACGCAGTATTTT | CASSKGDSMTDTQYF | TRBV11-2 | . | TRBJ2-3 | .
TGTGCCAGCAGCTTACGACAAGAGACCCAGTACTTC | CASSLRQETQYF | TRBV11-2 | . | TRBJ2-5 | .
TGTGCCTGGAGTACAGACCGGACTGGGGGGCGCACAGATACGCAGTATTTT | CAWSTDRTGGRTDTQYF | TRBV30 | . | TRBJ2-3 | .
TGTGCCAGCAGCTATACAGGGGATAACGAGCAGTACTTC | CASSYTGDNEQYF | TRBV11-3 | . | TRBJ2-7 | TRBD1
TGTGCCAGTAGTATAAGCCCGAACTATGGCTACACCTTC | CASSISPNYGYTF | TRBV19 | . | TRBJ1-2 | .
TGTGCCAGCAGCGTAAACGGGGGGGGCACTGAAGCTTTCTTT | CASSVNGGGTEAFF | TRBV9 | . | TRBJ1-1 | .
TGTGCCAGCAGCTTACAGGGGTTGTATGCTTTCTTT | CASSLQGLYAFF | TRBV5-6 | . | TRBJ1-1 | TRBD1
TGTGCCAGCAGAACGACACATAGCAATCAGCCCCAGCATTTT | CASRTTHSNQPQHF | TRBV6-1 | . | TRBJ1-5 | .
TGTGCCAGCAGCCCCGGGCCTAGGGACTACAATGAGCAGTTCTTC | CASSPGPRDYNEQFF | TRBV11-2 | once | TRBJ2-1 | .
TGTGCCTGGAGTGTACTGCCAGGGGGGCAAGAGACCCAGTACTTC | CAWSVLPGGQETQYF | TRBV30 | . | TRBJ2-5 | .
TGTGCCAGCTCACGTGGAGCGGTTGGGGAGCTGTTTTTT | CASSRGAVGELFF | TRBV18 | . | TRBJ2-2 | .
TGTGCCAGCAGCCGCCTGGTGGGCGGGGGGACATACAATGAGCAGTTCTTC | CASSRLVGGGTYNEQFF | TRBV7-2 | . | TRBJ2-1 | TRBD2
TGTGCCTGGAGATTAGGACACGCGAACACTGAAGCTTTCTTT | CAWRLGHANTEAFF | TRBV30 | once | TRBJ1-1 | .
TGTGCCAGAAGCTTGGTCAAGCAGGGAGACTACGAGCAGTACTTC | CARSLVKQGDYEQYF | TRBV5-3 | . | TRBJ2-7 | .
TGCGCCAGCAGAGACCGGCAGCGAGATACGCAGTATTTT | CASRDRQRDTQYF | TRBV5-1 | . | TRBJ2-3 | .
TGTGCCAGCAGCCTACAGGGGACGCCCGGGGAGCTGTTTTTT | CASSLQGTPGELFF | TRBV14 | . | TRBJ2-2 | TRBD1
TGTGCCAGTAGCCTGGCCCGGGGCTCTGGGGCCAACGTCCTGACTTTC | CASSLARGSGANVLTF | TRBV19 | . | TRBJ2-6 | .
TGTGCCAGCAGCCAAGTTGAACAGGCCAGGGCTGAAGCTTTCTTT | CASSQVEQARAEAFF | TRBV14 | . | TRBJ1-1 | .
TGTGCCAGCGGTCCGGGCAATCTATACGAGCAGTACTTC | CASGPGNLYEQYF | TRBV27 | . | TRBJ2-7 | .
TGTGCCAGCAGCGCCAGGGGGATTACAGAGACCCAGTACTTC | CASSARGITETQYF | TRBV9 | . | TRBJ2-5 | TRBD1
TGTGCCAGCAGTGAAGCCCGGGAGGTGAGTGGGCAGTTCTTC | CASSEAREVSGQFF | TRBV2 | . | TRBJ2-1 | TRBD2
TGTGCCAGCAGCCGACCCCGGGACAGGGCTGGGGGCGGGGAGCTGTTTTTT | CASSRPRDRAGGGELFF | TRBV7-3 | . | TRBJ2-2 | TRBD1